The clone carrying this T cell receptor beta chain came up a few times. Its antigen is unidentified. 5'RACE, which relied on constant-segment primers, yielded TCR alpha and TCR beta cDNA libraries carrying sample barcodes and UMIs. TCRdb reprocessed the 5' RACE reads via MiXCR and lists one record per CDR3 protein. The sample lists approximately 150,000 distinct CDR3 sequences; 15% to 20% were seen once. The record originates from a study of T-cell memory formation after mild COVID-19. Findings and caveats of the study: Clones that contracted from day 15 to 85 were balanced CD4/CD8, while later expanders leaned CD4+. The finding that pre-infection memory included some responding clones suggested that cross-reactive memory joined.

Material for sequencing was PBMCs or a T cell subset sorted from them (not recorded which). The sequence was collected from an adult woman who had mild COVID-19 (a few samples of this study predate the infection). Cell type and time point are not known.

This chain's CDR3 is CSAKAGQGSQNEQFF. CDR3 nucleotide sequence: TGCAGTGCTAAGGCGGGACAGGGGTCTCAGAATGAGCAGTTCTTC. This chain links TRBV20-1 with TRBJ2-1, with 10 bases identical to TRBD1. CDR3 length equals 15 residues. J lost 7 bases, V lost 4 bases, and 10 bases had no gene match. The V gene's germline CDR1 is DFQATT and CDR2 SNEGSKA (reference sequence).